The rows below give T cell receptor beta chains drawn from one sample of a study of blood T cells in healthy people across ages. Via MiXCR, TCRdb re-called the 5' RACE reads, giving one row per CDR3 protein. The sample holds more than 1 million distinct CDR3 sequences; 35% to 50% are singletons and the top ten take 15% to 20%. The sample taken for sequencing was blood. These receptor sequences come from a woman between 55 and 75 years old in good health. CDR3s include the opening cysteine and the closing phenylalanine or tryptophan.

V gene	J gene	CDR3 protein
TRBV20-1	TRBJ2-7	CSAMTGDAEGSDPLGGYEQYF
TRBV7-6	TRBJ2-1	CASSLAGNKDHEQFF
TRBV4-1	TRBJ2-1	CASSQSWTSGSRYEQFF
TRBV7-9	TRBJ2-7	CASSPTQGISYEQYF
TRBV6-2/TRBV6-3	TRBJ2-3	CASSRLDSSTDTQYF
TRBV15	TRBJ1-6	CATSRDRENNSPLHF
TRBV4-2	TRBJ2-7	CASSQDGGTGYEQYF
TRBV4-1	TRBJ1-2	CASSQPGGSGYTF
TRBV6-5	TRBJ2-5	CADSGTGEYGQYF
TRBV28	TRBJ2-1	CASSLMGTGGESEQFF
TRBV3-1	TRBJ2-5	CASSPGLAGSRQETQYF
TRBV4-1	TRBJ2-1	CASSQSNNEQFF
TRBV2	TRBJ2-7	CASSVGGRSSYEQYF
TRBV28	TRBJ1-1	CASSPPVGDTEAFF
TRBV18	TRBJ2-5	CASSHGQAQETQYF
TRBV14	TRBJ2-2	CASRRGPSTGELFF
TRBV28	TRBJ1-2	CASSLSVATSGYTF
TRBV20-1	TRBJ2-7	CSGNRLAGGEQYF
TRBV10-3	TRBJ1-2	CAISIGQSYGYTF
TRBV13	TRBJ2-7	CASSLSSIGTSGNYEQYF
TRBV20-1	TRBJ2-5	CSATGQGETQYF
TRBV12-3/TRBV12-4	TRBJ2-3	CASRIQGRGTDTQYF
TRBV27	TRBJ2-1	CASSLTSGSADEQFF
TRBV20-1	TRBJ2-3	CSARDLADSTDTQYF